This TCR beta chain was identified during a study of beta chain features in type 1 diabetes. Study conclusions and caveats: When Type 1 diabetes patients were examined, their TCRB CDR3s proved moderately but significantly shorter in all four CD4+ subsets. Diminished insertions and augmented deletions at VDJ junctions characterized type 1 diabetes patients.

There are a few counts of this clone. Its antigen remains unknown. CDR1 is MGHRA, CDR2 YSYEKL, per germline. There are 15 residues in the CDR3. With V trimmed by 4 bases and J by 4 bases, 6 bases remained unmatched. Heparinised blood was drawn once per donor, averaging roughly 120 mL. The isolated RNA, all of it, was reverse transcribed, so expressed TCRB transcripts were what got sequenced. Method: immunoSEQ multiplex PCR; TCRdb's copy keeps in-frame clones and lacks some. The sample shows about 710,000 clones, around 15% of them seen only once. The genes are TRBV4-1 and TRBJ2-1, with TRBD2 identical over 8 bases. The sample was naive CD4+ T cells from blood. This clonotype was obtained from a man between 18 and 35 years old with type 1 diabetes. The CDR3 coding sequence is TGCGCCAGCAGCCTGGAAACGGGAGGGTACAATGAGCAGTTCTTC. This codes for CASSLETGGYNEQFF.